There are a few counts of the clone carrying this TCR beta chain. The antigen is not known. 13 Jbeta primers and 60 Vbeta primers were used for the PCR. Libraries were prepared by immunoSEQ multiplex PCR; TCRdb keeps only in-frame clonotypes and omits some of them. The table records about 73,000 clones, 65% to 70% of them present only once. The sample belongs to a study of cytomegalovirus exposure and HLA in healthy donors. The CDR3 is 15 amino acids. Germline V lookup: CDR1 PRHDT, CDR2 FYEKMQ (reference sequence). V lost 5 bases to trimming and J lost 4 bases; unmatched junction nucleotides: 9. Findings and caveats of the study: Only CMV serostatus was available as immune exposure information.

The TCR comes from a woman aged 45-60 years in good health and CMV-seropositive. This chain connects TRBV13 to TRBJ1-1, with 8 positions matching TRBD1. Sequencing was performed on PBMCs. The CDR3 coding sequence is TGTGCCAGCAGCACTTCTGAGACAGGGGTCACTGAAGCTTTCTTT. It codes for CASSTSETGVTEAFF.